The clone carrying this T cell receptor beta chain was observed a handful of times. This sample stems from a study of identical twins. TCRdb itself ran the 5' RACE reads through MiXCR, one entry per CDR3 protein. The sample contains 450,000 to 500,000 distinct CDR3 sequences, approximately 14% of which appear only once. The CDR3 has 16 residues. Germline V gene sequence: CDR1 SGHTA, CDR2 FQGTGA. Trimming shortened V by 2 bases and J by 2 bases, and 13 bases separated the two germline ends. The data were also submitted as part of a second study, on yellow fever vaccine responses in identical twins.

Sample: CD4+ T cells sorted from blood. This sequence originates from a woman aged 18-29 years in good health. The chain has TRBV7-3 and TRBJ2-1; tentatively, D is TRBD1 (6 bases). In DNA, the CDR3 is TGTGCCAGCAGCTTATCAGTAGGGGGAGCCTACAATGAGCAGTTCTTC. It codes for CASSLSVGGAYNEQFF.